A single sample is the source of the 10 T cell receptor beta chains below, sequenced in a study of T cell changes during pregnancy in multiple sclerosis. Some clones are missing from TCRdb's copy, which holds only in-frame ones; the method was immunoSEQ multiplex PCR. Of about 40,000 clones listed, approximately 90% are singletons. The input for sequencing was CD4+ T cells from peripheral blood mononuclear cells, taken in the first trimester of pregnancy. These receptors all stem from a female donor with multiple sclerosis, enrolled in a pregnancy study.

This clone was observed once. The chain recombines TRBV5-6 with TRBJ2-7, with D possibly being TRBD1 (5 bases). CDR1 and CDR2 from the germline V gene are SGHDT and YYEEEE. The CDR3 is made up of 15 amino acids. V was trimmed by 5 bases and J by 2 bases, leaving 17 bases between them. The CDR3 reads CASRERGRVTYEQYF. CDR3 sequence (DNA): TGTGCCAGCAGGGAAAGGGGAAGAGTTACCTACGAGCAGTACTTC.

This chain uses TRBV19 with TRBJ1-2; tentative D call: TRBD1 (5 bases). Germline V gene sequence: CDR1 LNHDA, CDR2 SQIVND (reference sequence). The V and J ends lost 3 bases and 7 bases respectively, with 15 bases between them. The CDR3 covers 14 residues. CDR3 sequence: CASSIPQGLGGYTF. As DNA, the CDR3 is TGTGCCAGTAGTATCCCTCAGGGTCTCGGTGGCTACACCTTC.

The chain uses TRBV6-4 and TRBJ2-2; TRBD2 is a possible D gene (6 bases). V lost 4 bases to trimming and J lost 4 bases, with 10 bases between them. The V gene's germline CDR1 is MRHNA and CDR2 SNTAGT. The CDR3 contains 14 residues. This CDR3 is CASSARLGTGELFF. CDR3 coding DNA: TGTGCCAGCAGTGCCCGACTAGGCACCGGGGAGCTGTTTTTT.

The rearrangement joins TRBV5-6 to TRBJ2-7; possible D gene TRBD2, 5 bases. This CDR3 is 14 amino acids long. The germline gives CDR1 SGHDT, CDR2 YYEEEE. V dropped 0 bases and J dropped 7 bases, with 14 bases sitting between them. CDR3 DNA sequence: TGTGCCAGCAGCTTGGGCCTAGCCCTAGGAGAGCAGTACTTC. Translating it yields CASSLGLALGEQYF.

The chain joins TRBV7-3 to TRBJ1-1; 7 bases fit TRBD1. The germline V gene has CDR1 SGHTA and CDR2 FQGTGA. J gave up 3 bases and V 5 bases, and 3 bases lay outside the gene matches. The CDR3 loop spans 13 amino acids. CDR3 loop: CASSTQGDTEAFF. Here the CDR3 DNA reads TGTGCCAGCAGCACCCAGGGGGACACTGAAGCTTTCTTT.

This clone was detected once. The V gene is TRBV11-3, the J gene TRBJ2-7, with 8 bases that match TRBD2. The CDR3 extends over 16 amino acids. After removal of 0 bases from V and 4 bases from J, the junction contained 8 bases not matched to a gene. Germline V gene lookup returns CDR1 SGHNT and CDR2 YENEEA. The CDR3 DNA sequence: TGTGCCAGCAGCTTAGATTCGTTCGGCGGGAGGTACGAGCAGTACTTC. Its translation is CASSLDSFGGRYEQYF.

This clone has a handful of counts. This chain uses TRBV18 with TRBJ2-2, with D tentatively TRBD1 (6 bases). V was cut by 3 bases and J by 7 bases, with 15 bases left in between. This CDR3 region has 15 residues. Germline V gene data show CDR1 as KGHSH and CDR2 as LQKENI. The CDR3 DNA is TGTGCCAGCTCACCCGAGGCGGTACAGGGCGGGGAGCTGTTTTTT. Translating it yields CASSPEAVQGGELFF.

The chain links TRBV29-1 to TRBJ2-7, with 9 bases identical to TRBD1. Germline CDR1 SQVTM, CDR2 ANQGSEA. The CDR3 sequence is 13 residues long. V trimming: 5 bases; J trimming: 7 bases; junction bases outside the gene matches: 9. The DNA of the CDR3 is TGCAGCGTTCTGGGACAGGGCCCGAGGGAGCAGTACTTC. Its translation: CSVLGQGPREQYF.

The chain carries TRBV5-1 and TRBJ2-2; unclear D gene. CDR1 is SGHRS, CDR2 YFSETQ, per germline. Between the trimmed V and J ends, which lost 0 bases and 5 bases, there was a span of 5 bases. This CDR3 is built from 13 residues. The DNA of the CDR3 is TGCGCCAGCAGCTTGGTCGAGACCGGGGAGCTGTTTTTT. It is translated as CASSLVETGELFF.

The chain joins TRBV25-1 to TRBJ1-2; 7 bases line up with TRBD1. The CDR3 is made up of 13 amino acids. V shed 4 bases and J 8 bases; nucleotides not matched to a gene: 7. Germline V gene data show CDR1 as MGHDK and CDR2 as SYGVNS. CDR3 bases: TGTGCCAGCAGTGTGACAGGGATTAGCGGCTACACCTTC. Residues: CASSVTGISGYTF.